Sequencing of this TCR beta chain was carried out in a study of shared clonotypes between healthy human individuals. Study in general: Per donor, three plates held CD4 naive cells, three held CD4 memory, two held CD8 naive and one held CD8 memory.

CDR1 and CDR2 (germline): LNHDA, SQIVND (reference sequence). Trimming cost V 5 bases and J 3 bases; bases outside gene matches: 14. The CDR3 has 18 amino acids. Study-wide points: Against clonotypes common to all four donors, non-shared ones had lower generation probabilities. Roughly 4.6% of naive CD4 clonotypes were common to several donors.

On this clone: The antigen is undetermined.

Data came from immunoSEQ multiplex PCR; TCRdb stores just in-frame clones and leaves some out. Here the sample spans about 1.1 million clones, around 78% being singletons. Source material: memory CD4+ T cells from PBMCs. Sample subset: CD45RA-negative fraction. The TCR sequence derives from a man aged 18 to 30 in good health. Some clones in this sample may be carry-over from other donors' samples. The chain employs TRBV19 and TRBJ2-3; TRBD1 agrees at 10 bases. CDR3 nucleotides: TGTGCCAGTAGTGGGTCGATGTGGACAGGGGGGACGACAGATACGCAGTATTTT. Protein product: CASSGSMWTGGTTDTQYF.